The 10 T cell receptor beta chains listed next were all sequenced from one sample in a study of shared T cell receptors in the human thymus. Using immunoSEQ multiplex PCR, the repertoire was profiled, and TCRdb retains in-frame clones only, with some absent. This table holds approximately 660,000 clones, roughly 88% found once. These data are also associated with another study on human thymus T cells.

Sequenced sample: thymocytes. Every receptor here comes from a boy under two years old with a congenital heart defect.

The J gene is TRBJ1-4, the V gene TRBV29-1; D remains ambiguous. The CDR3 length is 12 residues. CDR1 and CDR2 from the germline V gene are SQVTM and ANQGSEA. The V end was cut by 7 bases, the J end by 8 bases, with 14 bases between. Here the CDR3 DNA reads TGCAGCGCACACTCGAGCGGGGAAAAACTGTTTTTT. Translation: CSAHSSGEKLFF.

This clone was detected once. V and J are TRBV2 and TRBJ2-3, with 7 bases matching TRBD2. Germline CDR1 and CDR2: SNHLY and FYNNEI. Trimming at V came to 6 bases and at J to 8 bases, leaving 5 bases not matched to a gene. The CDR3 length is 12 residues. The chain's CDR3 is CASRGEGTTQYF. The CDR3 nucleotides are TGTGCCAGCAGGGGGGAGGGCACTACGCAGTATTTT.

J is TRBJ2-7 and V is TRBV7-9; TRBD2 might be the D (5 bases). Germline V gene data show CDR1 as SEHNR and CDR2 as FQNEAQ (reference sequence). Trimming pared 5 bases from V and 9 bases from J, leaving 14 bases between. The CDR3 is 12 residues long. The DNA of the CDR3 is TGTGCCAGCAGCGAGACGGGGTTGGCGCAGTACTTC. Translating gives CASSETGLAQYF.

This rearrangement joins TRBV6-1 to TRBJ2-1, with 9 bases identical to TRBD2. The V segment lost 5 bases and the J segment 9 bases; nucleotides outside the gene matches: 5. The CDR3 covers 13 residues. The V gene's germline CDR1 is MNHNS and CDR2 SASEGT. CDR3 sequence reads: CASSLAGAGEQFF. Here the CDR3 DNA reads TGTGCCAGCAGTTTAGCGGGAGCGGGTGAGCAGTTCTTC.

This chain joins TRBV19 and TRBJ1-5; D call uncertain. The CDR3 has 13 residues. CDR1 and CDR2 (germline): LNHDA, SQIVND (reference sequence). Trimming took off 11 bases at V and 0 bases at J, with 11 bases between the two ends. CDR3 sequence: CAPTGYSNQPQHF. The CDR3 DNA is TGTGCCCCTACGGGGTATAGCAATCAGCCCCAGCATTTT.

This clone was found a few times. The chain uses TRBV5-1 and TRBJ2-6; 7 bases are a match to TRBD1. The CDR3 has 18 amino acids. CDR1 SGHRS and CDR2 YFSETQ come from the germline V gene. The V and J ends lost 0 bases and 0 bases, in that order; junction bases with no gene match: 6. CDR3 region: CASSLAGQVDSGANVLTF. The DNA of the CDR3 is TGCGCCAGCAGCTTGGCAGGACAGGTAGACTCTGGGGCCAACGTCCTGACTTTC.

The chain is built from TRBV5-4 and TRBJ1-2; 8 nucleotides agree with TRBD1. The CDR3 covers 14 residues. Germline lookup yields CDR1 SGHNT and CDR2 YYREEE (reference sequence). With 0 bases clipped from V and 6 bases from J, the junction kept 4 bases outside the gene matches. The DNA for the CDR3 is TGTGCCAGCAGCTTGGAGTACAGGGGGAATGGCTACACCTTC. This sequence encodes CASSLEYRGNGYTF. Variable domain in full (rest from reference TRBV5-4 and TRBJ1-2): ETGVTQSPTHLIKTRGQQVTLRCSSQSGHNTVSWYQQALGQGPQFIFQYYREEENGRGNFPPRFSGLQFPNYSSELNVNALELDDSALYLCASSLEYRGNGYTFGSGTRLTVV.

V and J are TRBV11-2 and TRBJ2-7; a weak D match, TRBD2 (7 bases). Germline CDR1 reads SGHAT; CDR2 reads FQNNGV. This CDR3 has 18 residues. Trimming took off 0 bases at V and 2 bases at J, with 20 bases between the two ends. CDR3 sequence: CASSLDPPFAGATYEQYF. The CDR3 DNA sequence: TGTGCCAGCAGCTTAGACCCCCCCTTTGCGGGGGCCACCTACGAGCAGTACTTC. Filled out from reference TRBV11-2 and TRBJ2-7, the complete variable domain reads EAGVAQSPRYKIIEKRQSVAFWCNPISGHATLYWYQQILGQGPKLLIQFQNNGVVDDSQLPKDRFSAERLKGVDSTLKIQPAKLEDSAVYLCASSLDPPFAGATYEQYFGPGTRLTVT.

This chain uses TRBV21-1 with TRBJ2-7; the tabulated D call, TRBD2, remains unverified against the DNA. TRBV21-1 is annotated as a pseudogene. The CDR3 has 15 amino acids. CDR3: CASSVGDSDLYEQYF. Written as DNA, the CDR3 is TGTGCCAGCAGCGTCGGGGACTCGGACCTTTACGAGCAGTACTTC.

The chain combines TRBV4-2 with TRBJ1-2; D unresolved. This CDR3 contains 13 residues. Trimming left V 4 bases short and J 8 bases short, with 14 bases between. Germline V gene lookup returns CDR1 LGHNA and CDR2 YNFKEQ. The CDR3 reads CASSPSLLGGYTF. The CDR3 DNA reads TGTGCCAGCAGCCCGTCCCTACTAGGCGGCTACACCTTC.